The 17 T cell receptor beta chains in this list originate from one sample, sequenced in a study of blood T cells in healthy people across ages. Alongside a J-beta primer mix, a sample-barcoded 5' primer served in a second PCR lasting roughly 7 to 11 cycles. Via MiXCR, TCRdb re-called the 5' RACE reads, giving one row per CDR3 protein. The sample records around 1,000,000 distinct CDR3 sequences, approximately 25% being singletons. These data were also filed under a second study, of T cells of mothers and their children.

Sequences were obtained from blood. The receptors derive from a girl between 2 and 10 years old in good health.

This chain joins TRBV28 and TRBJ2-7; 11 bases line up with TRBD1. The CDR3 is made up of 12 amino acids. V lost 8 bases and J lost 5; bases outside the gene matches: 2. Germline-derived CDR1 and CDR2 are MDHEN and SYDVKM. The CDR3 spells CASGTGGHEQYF. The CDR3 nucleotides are TGTGCCAGCGGGACAGGGGGTCACGAGCAGTACTTC. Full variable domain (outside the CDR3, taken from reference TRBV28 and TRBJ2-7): DVKVTQSSRYLVKRTGEKVFLECVQDMDHENMFWYRQDPGLGLRLIYFSYDVKMKEKGDIPEGYSVSREKKERFSLILESASTNQTSMYLCASGTGGHEQYFGPGTRLTVT.

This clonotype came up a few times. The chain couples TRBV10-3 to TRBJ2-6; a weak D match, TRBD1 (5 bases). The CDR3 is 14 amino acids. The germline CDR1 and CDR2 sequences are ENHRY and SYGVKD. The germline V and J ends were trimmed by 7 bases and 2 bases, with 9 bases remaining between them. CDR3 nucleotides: TGTGCCATCACGGCAGGGCCTGGGGCCAACGTCCTGACTTTC. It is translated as CAITAGPGANVLTF.

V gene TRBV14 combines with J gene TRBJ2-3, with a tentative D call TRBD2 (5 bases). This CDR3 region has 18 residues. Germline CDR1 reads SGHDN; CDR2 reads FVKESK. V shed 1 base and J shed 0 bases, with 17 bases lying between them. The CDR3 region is CASSQAGFIAPSTDTQYF. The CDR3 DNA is TGTGCCAGCAGCCAAGCAGGATTTATAGCGCCTAGCACAGATACGCAGTATTTT.

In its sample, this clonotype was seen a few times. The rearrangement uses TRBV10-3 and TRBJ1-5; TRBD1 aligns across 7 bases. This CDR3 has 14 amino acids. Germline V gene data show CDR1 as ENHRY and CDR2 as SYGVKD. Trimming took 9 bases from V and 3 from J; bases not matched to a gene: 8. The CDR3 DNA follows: TGTGCCATTGGGACAGAGAGTTCCAATCAGCCCCAGCATTTT. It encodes CAIGTESSNQPQHF.

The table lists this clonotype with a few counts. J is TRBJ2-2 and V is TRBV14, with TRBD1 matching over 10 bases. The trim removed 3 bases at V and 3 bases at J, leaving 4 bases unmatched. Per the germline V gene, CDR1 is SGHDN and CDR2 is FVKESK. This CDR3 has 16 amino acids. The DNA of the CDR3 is TGTGCCAGCAGCCATGCTGGGACAGGGGACACCGGGGAGCTGTTTTTT. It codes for CASSHAGTGDTGELFF.

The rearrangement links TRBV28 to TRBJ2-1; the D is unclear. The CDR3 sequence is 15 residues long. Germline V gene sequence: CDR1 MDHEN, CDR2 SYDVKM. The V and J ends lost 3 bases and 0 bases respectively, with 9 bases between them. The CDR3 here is CASSFKSRSYNEQFF. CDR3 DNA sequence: TGTGCCAGCAGTTTTAAAAGTCGCTCCTACAATGAGCAGTTCTTC.

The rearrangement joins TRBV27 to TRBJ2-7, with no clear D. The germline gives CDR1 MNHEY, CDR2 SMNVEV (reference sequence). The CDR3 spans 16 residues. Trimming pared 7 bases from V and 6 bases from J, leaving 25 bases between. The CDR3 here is CASTQLAGAPLLEQYF. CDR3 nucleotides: TGTGCCAGCACCCAACTGGCCGGAGCACCCCTTCTCGAGCAGTACTTC.

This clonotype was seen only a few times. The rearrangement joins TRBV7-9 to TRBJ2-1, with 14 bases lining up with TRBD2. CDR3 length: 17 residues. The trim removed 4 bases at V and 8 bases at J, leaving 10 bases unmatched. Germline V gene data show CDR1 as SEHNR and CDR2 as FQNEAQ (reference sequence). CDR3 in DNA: TGTGCCAGCAGCTCAGCTCGGGGGACTAGCGGGAGATATGAGCAGTTCTTC. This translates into CASSSARGTSGRYEQFF.

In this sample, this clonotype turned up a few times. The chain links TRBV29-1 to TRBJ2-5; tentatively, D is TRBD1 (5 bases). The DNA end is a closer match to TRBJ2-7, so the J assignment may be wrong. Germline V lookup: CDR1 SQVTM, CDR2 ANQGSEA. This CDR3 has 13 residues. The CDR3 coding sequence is TGCAGCGTTGTGTGGCAGGGCCAGTACGAGCAGTACTTC. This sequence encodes CSVVWQGQYEQYF.

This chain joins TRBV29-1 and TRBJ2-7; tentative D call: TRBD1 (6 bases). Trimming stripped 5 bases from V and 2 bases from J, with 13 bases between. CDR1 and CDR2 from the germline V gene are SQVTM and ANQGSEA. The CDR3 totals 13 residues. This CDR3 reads CSVTRDTTYEQYF. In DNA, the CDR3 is TGCAGCGTTACCCGGGACACCACCTACGAGCAGTACTTC.

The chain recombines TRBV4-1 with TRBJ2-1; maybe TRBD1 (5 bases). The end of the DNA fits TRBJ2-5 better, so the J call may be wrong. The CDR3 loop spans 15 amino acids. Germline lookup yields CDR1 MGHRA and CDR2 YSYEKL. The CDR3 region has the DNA TGCGCCAGCAGCCAACTGACCCAGGGCCAGGAGACCCAGTACTTC. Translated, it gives CASSQLTQGQETQYF.

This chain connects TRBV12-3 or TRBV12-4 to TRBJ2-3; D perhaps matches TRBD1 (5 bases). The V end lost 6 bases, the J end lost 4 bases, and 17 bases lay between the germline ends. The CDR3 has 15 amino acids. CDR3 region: CASRQNPTVADTQYF. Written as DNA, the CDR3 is TGTGCCAGCAGACAGAACCCGACAGTTGCAGATACGCAGTATTTT.

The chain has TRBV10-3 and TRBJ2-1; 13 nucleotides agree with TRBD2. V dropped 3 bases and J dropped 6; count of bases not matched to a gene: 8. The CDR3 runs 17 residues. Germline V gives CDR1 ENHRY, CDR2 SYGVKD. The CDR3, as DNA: TGTGCCATCAGTGATTTGACTAGCGGGAGGACCGGCAATGAGCAGTTCTTC. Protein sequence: CAISDLTSGRTGNEQFF.

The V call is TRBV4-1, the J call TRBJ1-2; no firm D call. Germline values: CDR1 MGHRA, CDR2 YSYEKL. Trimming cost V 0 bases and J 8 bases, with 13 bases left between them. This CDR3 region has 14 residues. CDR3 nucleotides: TGCGCCAGCAGCCAAGATGCCGGGAACCGGGGCTACACCTTC. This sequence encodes CASSQDAGNRGYTF.

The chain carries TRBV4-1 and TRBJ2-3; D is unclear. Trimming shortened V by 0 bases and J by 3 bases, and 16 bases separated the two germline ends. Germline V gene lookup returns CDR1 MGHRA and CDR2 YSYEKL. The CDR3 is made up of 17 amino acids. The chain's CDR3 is CASSQDYADPGTDTQYF. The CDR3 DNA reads TGCGCCAGCAGCCAAGATTATGCAGATCCCGGGACAGATACGCAGTATTTT.

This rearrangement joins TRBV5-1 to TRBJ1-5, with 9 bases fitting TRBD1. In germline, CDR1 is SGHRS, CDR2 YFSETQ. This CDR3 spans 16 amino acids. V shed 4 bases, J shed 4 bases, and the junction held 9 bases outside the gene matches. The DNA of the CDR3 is TGCGCCAGCAGCCCCGGGGACAGGGATGGTAATCAGCCCCAGCATTTT. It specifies CASSPGDRDGNQPQHF.

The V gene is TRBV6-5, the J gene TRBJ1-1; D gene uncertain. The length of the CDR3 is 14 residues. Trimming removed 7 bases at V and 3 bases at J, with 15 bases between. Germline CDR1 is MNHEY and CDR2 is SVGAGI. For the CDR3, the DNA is TGTGCCAGCAAAGTTAGACGTTCTCACACTGAAGCTTTCTTT. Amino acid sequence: CASKVRRSHTEAFF.